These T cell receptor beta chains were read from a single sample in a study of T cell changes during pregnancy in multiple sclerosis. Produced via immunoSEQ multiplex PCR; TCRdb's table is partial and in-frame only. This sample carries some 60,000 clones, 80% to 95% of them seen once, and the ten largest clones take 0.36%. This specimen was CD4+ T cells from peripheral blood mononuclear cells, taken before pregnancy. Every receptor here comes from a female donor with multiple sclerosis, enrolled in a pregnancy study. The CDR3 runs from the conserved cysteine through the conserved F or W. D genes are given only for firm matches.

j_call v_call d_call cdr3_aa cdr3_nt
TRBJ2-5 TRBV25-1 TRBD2 CASSDSGLAVETQYF TGTGCCAGCAGTGACTCGGGACTAGCGGTAGAGACCCAGTACTTC
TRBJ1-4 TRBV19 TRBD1 CASSIRADRANEKLFF TGTGCCAGTAGTATTAGGGCGGACAGGGCAAATGAAAAACTGTTTTTT
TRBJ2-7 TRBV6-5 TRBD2 CASRTLGRDYEQYF TGTGCCAGCAGGACCCTCGGGAGGGACTACGAGCAGTACTTC
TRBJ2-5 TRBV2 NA CASSEEISPQETQYF TGTGCCAGCAGTGAGGAGATTTCCCCCCAAGAGACCCAGTACTTC
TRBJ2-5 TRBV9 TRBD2 CASSVGGLAAIQETQYF TGTGCCAGCAGCGTTGGAGGACTAGCGGCAATCCAAGAGACCCAGTACTTC
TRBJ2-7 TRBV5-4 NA CASSLGRAPYEQYF TGTGCCAGCAGCTTGGGGAGGGCCCCCTACGAGCAGTACTTC
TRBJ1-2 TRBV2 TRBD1 CASSLQGAGDYGYTF TGTGCCAGCAGTTTGCAGGGGGCTGGTGACTATGGCTACACCTTC
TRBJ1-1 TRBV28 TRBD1 CAIGQGSTEAFF TGTGCCATCGGACAGGGGTCCACTGAAGCTTTCTTT
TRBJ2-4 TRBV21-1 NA CASSNSDRVSSWAKNIQYF TGTGCCAGCAGCAATTCGGACAGGGTTAGTTCCTGGGCCAAAAACATTCAGTACTTC
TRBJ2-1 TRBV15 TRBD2 CATSRDVLERDFAYNEQFF TGTGCCACCAGCAGAGATGTTCTTGAGCGGGACTTCGCCTACAATGAGCAGTTCTTC
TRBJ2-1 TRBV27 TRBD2 CASSLVNSGREGEQFF TGTGCCAGCAGTTTAGTGAACAGCGGGAGGGAGGGAGAGCAGTTCTTC
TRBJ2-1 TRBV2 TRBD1 CASSEQGASYNEQFF TGTGCCAGCAGTGAACAGGGGGCATCCTACAATGAGCAGTTCTTC
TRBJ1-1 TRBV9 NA CASSVVGDSNTEAFF TGTGCCAGCAGCGTAGTTGGGGACTCGAACACTGAAGCTTTCTTT
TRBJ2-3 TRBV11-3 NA CASSRPRTDTQYF TGTGCCAGCAGCCGCCCCCGGACAGATACGCAGTATTTT
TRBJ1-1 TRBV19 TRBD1 CASSPRTGWTEAFF TGTGCCAGTAGTCCTCGGACAGGGTGGACTGAAGCTTTCTTT
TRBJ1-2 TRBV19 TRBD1 CASSTQDRLYGYTF TGTGCCAGTAGTACTCAGGACAGGCTCTATGGCTACACCTTC
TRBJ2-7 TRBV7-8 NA CASSLGRDYEQYF TGTGCCAGCAGCCTTGGACGGGATTACGAGCAGTACTTC